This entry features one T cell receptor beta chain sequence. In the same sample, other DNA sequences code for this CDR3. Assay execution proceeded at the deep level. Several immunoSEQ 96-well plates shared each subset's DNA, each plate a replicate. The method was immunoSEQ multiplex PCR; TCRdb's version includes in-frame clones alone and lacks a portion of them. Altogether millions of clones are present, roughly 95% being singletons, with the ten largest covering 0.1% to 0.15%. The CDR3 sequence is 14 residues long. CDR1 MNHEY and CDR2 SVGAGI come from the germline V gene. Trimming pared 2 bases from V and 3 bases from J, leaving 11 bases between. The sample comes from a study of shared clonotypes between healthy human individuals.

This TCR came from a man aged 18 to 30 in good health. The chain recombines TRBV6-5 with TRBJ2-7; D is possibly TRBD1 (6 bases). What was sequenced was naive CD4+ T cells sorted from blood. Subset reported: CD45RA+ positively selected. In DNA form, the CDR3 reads TGTGCCAGCAGTTACAGCTTAGGGGGCTACGAGCAGTACTTC. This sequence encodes CASSYSLGGYEQYF.